The 5 T cell receptor beta chains below come from one sample, sequenced in a study of tumor-infiltrating lymphocytes in oesophageal squamous cell carcinoma. In TCRdb, the PCR reads were re-called with MiXCR into one record per CDR3 protein. The data hold roughly 16,000 distinct CDR3 sequences, with 44% observed a single time. The sequencing input was blood. The receptors here all came from a female donor with esophageal squamous cell carcinoma.

V is TRBV7-3 and J is TRBJ2-2; D gene ambiguous. The CDR3 extends over 13 amino acids. With 2 bases removed from V and 5 bases from J, the gap between germline ends came to 6 bases. The V gene's germline CDR1 is SGHTA and CDR2 FQGTGA. CDR3 bases: TGTGCCAGCAGCTTACAGGTTACCGGGGAGCTGTTTTTT. The encoded protein is CASSLQVTGELFF. Supplemented by reference TRBV7-3 and TRBJ2-2, the full variable domain reads GAGVSQTPSNKVTEKGKYVELRCDPISGHTALYWYRQSLGQGPEFLIYFQGTGAADDSGLPNDRFFAVRPEGSVSTLKIQRTERGDSAVYLCASSLQVTGELFFGEGSRLTVL.

V gene TRBV7-6 combines with J gene TRBJ2-1; 9 nucleotides match TRBD2. Germline lookup yields CDR1 SGHVS and CDR2 FNYEAQ. The CDR3 consists of 15 residues. J lost 4 bases, V lost 1 base, and 2 bases had no gene match. Here the CDR3 DNA reads TGTGCCAGCAGCTTAGAGGCGGGAGGGTACAATGAGCAGTTCTTC. Its translation: CASSLEAGGYNEQFF.

This rearrangement joins TRBV7-6 to TRBJ1-2; D ambiguous. Trimming took off 5 bases at V and 6 bases at J, with 10 bases between the two ends. This CDR3 region has 12 residues. CDR1 is SGHVS and CDR2 is FNYEAQ in the germline V gene. CDR3: CASSRLRDGYTF. The CDR3 nucleotides are TGTGCCAGCAGCCGTCTTAGGGATGGCTACACCTTC.

The chain carries TRBV4-2 and TRBJ1-1; 7 nucleotides agree with TRBD1. CDR1 LGHNA and CDR2 YNFKEQ come from the germline V gene. The CDR3 extends over 16 amino acids. Trimming cost V 0 bases and J 0 bases; bases outside gene matches: 4. The DNA of the CDR3 is TGTGCCAGCAGCCAAGAGACAGGGAGACTGAACACTGAAGCTTTCTTT. It yields the protein CASSQETGRLNTEAFF.

The rearrangement joins TRBV7-6 to TRBJ2-1; 11 positions match TRBD1. The length of the CDR3 is 15 residues. The trim removed 4 bases at V and 5 bases at J, leaving 4 bases unmatched. Germline lookup yields CDR1 SGHVS and CDR2 FNYEAQ. In DNA form, the CDR3 reads TGTGCCAGCAGCTGGACAGGGGGCGCCCACAATGAGCAGTTCTTC. Protein sequence: CASSWTGGAHNEQFF.